This note documents a single TCR beta chain sequence. Its matching antigen is unknown. Documented time point: baseline, week 1 (first vaccination visit). Specified treatment: pre-vaccination baseline after standard-of-care therapy. Donor diagnoses consisted of new WHO grade 3 or 4 IDH1-mutant, ATRX-lost astrocytomas. The table came from immunoSEQ multiplex PCR; TCRdb's copy has only in-frame clones and leaves some out. The sample yields about 67,000 clones, around 83% seen once. These data belong to a study of a mutant IDH1 vaccine in newly diagnosed glioma. Looking at the study overall: Treated patients had a mean age of around 40 years and a sex split that was approximately 62% male and roughly 38% female.

Study results and limitations: Pseudoprogression apparently lacked any relation to changes in top peripheral T cell clonotypes.

Germline V gene lookup returns CDR1 LGHNA and CDR2 YSLEER. The V end lost 1 base, the J end lost 6 bases, and 13 bases lay between the germline ends. The CDR3 runs 15 residues. This chain links TRBV4-3 with TRBJ2-1; D possibly matches TRBD1 or TRBD2 (5 bases each). The origin of this receptor is a woman under 30 with glioma. Some clones in this sample may be carry-over from other donors' samples. The sequences come from peripheral blood mononuclear cells (PBMCs), collected from a glioma patient treated with radiotherapy, temozolomide or both. The CDR3 coding sequence is TGCGCCAGCAGCCAAGGGATAGCTGGGGGCAATGAGCAGTTCTTC. Its protein is CASSQGIAGGNEQFF.